This T cell receptor beta chain was documented in a study of CD8+CD57+ T cells in acquired aplastic anemia. Study summary: The average for DNA from sorted CD4+ and CD8+ cells was about 2.9 ug.

Trimming removed 4 bases from V and 3 bases from J, with 14 bases in between. Looked up from germline, CDR1 is DFQATT and CDR2 is SNEGSKA (reference sequence). This CDR3 has 14 residues. Overall study findings and caveats: Statistical testing detected no significant gap in CD8+ Simpson's diversity between patients and controls. About 30 CD8+ CDR3 sequences occurred in both the patients and the controls.

This clonotype was found many times. Its antigen is currently unknown. Genomic DNA constituted the template upon which TCR beta VDJ and CDR3 profiling was performed. From the reads, TCRdb called clonotypes with MiXCR, one entry per CDR3 protein. Of 150,000 to 200,000 distinct CDR3 sequences in the sample, about half were seen once. The TCR was taken from a human donor in good health. The rearrangement uses TRBV20-1 and TRBJ2-3, with D maybe TRBD2 (6 bases). The sample comprised sorted CD4+, CD8+, or CD8+CD57+ T cells (not recorded which) from PBMCs. For the CDR3, the DNA is TGCAGTGCTAACCGGGACTTCGGTACAGATACGCAGTATTTT. As protein: CSANRDFGTDTQYF.